These T cell receptor beta chains were read from a single sample in a study of shared clonotypes between healthy human individuals. This table comes from immunoSEQ multiplex PCR, and its TCRdb copy is limited to in-frame clones, with some not included. Here the sample spans 550,000 to 850,000 clones, around 77% being singletons. The sequencing sample was made of memory CD4+ T cells sorted from blood. These receptors all stem from a woman under 40 in good health. Each CDR3 is given without its conserved first and last residue.

V: TRBV5-1; CDR3: ASSSGTGNYGYT
V: TRBV9; CDR3: ASSPGTGGVGEKLF
V: TRBV29-1; CDR3: RVHWRWGEQY
V: TRBV6-6; CDR3: ATARLAGDTDTQY
V: TRBV10-3; CDR3: AISEPGQGLSGELF
V: TRBV5-1; CDR3: ASSLAGPPNTGELF
V: TRBV5-8; CDR3: ASSKGAGELQPQH
V: TRBV5-1; CDR3: ASRSGLTQETQY
V: TRBV25-1; CDR3: ASRRSAPTDTQY
V: TRBV6-1; CDR3: ASSDNLFKGNYEQY
V: TRBV19; CDR3: ASSKTGPDIQY
V: TRBV5-4; CDR3: ASSGGQAVGGAGELF
V: TRBV7-9; CDR3: ASSLGWTGSATNEKLF
V: TRBV5-1; CDR3: ASSLEQGGSYEQY
V: TRBV5-3; CDR3: ARSLTGEGEKLF
V: TRBV28; CDR3: ASSFTLGIDYGYT
V: TRBV18; CDR3: ASSPATGSYEQY
V: TRBV27; CDR3: ASRSGGDTEAF
V: TRBV28; CDR3: ASRGANTGELF
V: TRBV15; CDR3: ATSSDLGGRKY
V: TRBV7-9; CDR3: ASSRALAGGATDTQY
V: TRBV27; CDR3: ASSLDRTDTQY
V: TRBV2; CDR3: ASSRDRGEVQY
V: TRBV28; CDR3: ASSFARFITDTQY
V: TRBV30; CDR3: AWRFGTEAF
V: TRBV11-3; CDR3: ASSPTGNTGELF
V: TRBV5-1; CDR3: ASSKGMGNTIY
V: TRBV4-1; CDR3: ASSHQVTQRGNQPQH
V: TRBV7-9; CDR3: ASSSSGATDTQY
V: TRBV23-1; CDR3: ASSQWEEGAGELF
V: TRBV14; CDR3: ASSHRSFVSGYLSYEQY
V: TRBV15; CDR3: ATSRRLAGGTDTQY
V: TRBV29-1; CDR3: SVASGRKGADTQY
V: TRBV28; CDR3: ASSLVMTGNNEQY
V: TRBV4-1; CDR3: ASSQDLGLHFVPRTDTQY
V: TRBV7-9; CDR3: ASSKGQQETQY
V: TRBV7-9; CDR3: ASSPLGGSINQPQH
V: TRBV18; CDR3: ASSPYLAETDTQY
V: TRBV6-1; CDR3: ASSGQTDSNQPQH
V: TRBV5-1; CDR3: ASSLDSLGYNEQF
V: TRBV6-1; CDR3: ASRSGSENYGYT
V: TRBV19; CDR3: ASSMVGQGLRFWPQH
V: TRBV7-3; CDR3: ASSLGSGNYNEQF
V: TRBV5-5; CDR3: ASSWTPAGEAF
V: TRBV7-2; CDR3: ASSFRTSGTDTQY
V: TRBV2; CDR3: ASRPAGGPQH
V: TRBV6-6; CDR3: ASTEAGAEQPQH
V: TRBV18; CDR3: ASSIGTGLNQPQH
V: TRBV18; CDR3: ASSPTLAGGPEQY
V: TRBV5-6; CDR3: ASSLWQGHQPQH
V: TRBV18; CDR3: ASSSQSSYEQY
V: TRBV27; CDR3: ASSLDGGGHTEAF
V: TRBV19; CDR3: ASIGTSGRTNTGELF
V: TRBV25-1; CDR3: ASSERDPGVMADGYT